These 3 T cell receptor beta chains were sequenced from one sample in a study of blood T cell repertoires in COVID-19. Generated by immunoSEQ multiplex PCR, the TCRdb table keeps only in-frame clones and is missing some. The profile covers tens of thousands of clones, with roughly nine tenths appearing a single time and over 5% taken by the ten largest. Sequenced: peripheral blood. Every receptor here comes from a man aged 55 to 70 with acute or convalescent COVID-19.

On this clone: The same CDR3 arises from other DNA sequences in this sample as well. This chain joins TRBV27 and TRBJ1-1; TRBD1 aligns across 7 bases. This CDR3 has 14 amino acids. Germline trimming cut 7 bases from V and 2 bases from J; bases unmatched to any gene: 7. Germline V gives CDR1 MNHEY, CDR2 SMNVEV (reference sequence). CDR3 sequence (DNA): TGTGCCAGCAACAGACAGGGTCCAAACACTGAAGCTTTCTTT. This sequence encodes CASNRQGPNTEAFF.

The CDR3 DNA reads as TGTGCCAGCTCGCCCGAGTTGCTCTATGGCTACACCTTC. It codes for CASSPELLYGYTF. V usage is TRBV18 and J usage is TRBJ1-2, with unresolved D. Between the trimmed V and J ends, which lost 6 bases and 4 bases, there was a span of 12 bases. This CDR3 has 13 amino acids. The V gene's germline CDR1 is KGHSH and CDR2 LQKENI.

The gene calls are TRBV27 and TRBJ1-5; D is unresolved. With 8 bases removed from V and 0 bases from J, the gap between germline ends came to 11 bases. The CDR3 loop spans 14 amino acids. From germline, CDR1 is MNHEY and CDR2 SMNVEV (reference sequence). The CDR3 spells CASSATYSNQPQHF. The CDR3 DNA reads TGTGCCAGCTCCGCCACTTATAGCAATCAGCCCCAGCATTTT.